What follows are 14 T cell receptor beta chains derived from one specimen sequenced in a study of patients and donors after allogeneic stem cell transplantation. One entry per CDR3 protein, called by TCRdb with MiXCR from the RT-PCR reads. The sample has roughly 200,000 distinct CDR3 sequences; 41% are singletons. Input material: blood, either unsorted or a sorted T cell fraction (not recorded which). The receptors come from a human donor who was either an allogeneic HSCT recipient or a stem cell or donor lymphocyte infusion donor (not recorded which). It is not recorded whose cells these are; they may come from a transplant donor.

This clonotype was counted once. The genes are TRBV7-9 and TRBJ1-2; D ambiguous. V dropped 1 base and J dropped 8 bases, with 11 bases sitting between them. The CDR3 loop spans 13 amino acids. Germline V CDR1 and CDR2: SEHNR, FQNEAQ (reference sequence). CDR3 loop: CASSLGNGRGYTF. CDR3 in DNA: TGTGCCAGCAGCTTAGGAAACGGGCGCGGCTACACCTTC.

This sequence joins TRBV15 and TRBJ2-3, with D perhaps TRBD2 (5 bases). CDR1 and CDR2 from the germline V gene are LNHNV and YYDKDF (reference sequence). The V end lost 5 bases, the J end lost 6 bases, and 12 bases lay between the germline ends. The length of the CDR3 is 13 residues. The CDR3 region is CATSDLTGDTQYF. The CDR3 DNA is TGTGCCACCAGCGACTTAACGGGGGATACGCAGTATTTT.

This clonotype was recorded a few times. The chain links TRBV2 to TRBJ1-1, with D perhaps matching TRBD1 (5 bases). V lost 5 bases and J 6 bases, leaving 25 bases between the germline ends. The CDR3 covers 17 residues. Germline CDR1 reads SNHLY; CDR2 reads FYNNEI. CDR3 nucleotide sequence: TGTGCCAGCAGTTTTTCCCGGGACTGGGGTACTTTTGCTGAAGCTTTCTTT. Translated: CASSFSRDWGTFAEAFF.

The chain couples TRBV6-6 to TRBJ1-1; weak D call: TRBD1 (6 bases). V was trimmed by 2 bases and J by 2 bases, leaving 9 bases between them. The CDR3 consists of 14 residues. From germline, CDR1 is MNHNY and CDR2 SVGAGI (reference sequence). CDR3 bases: TGTGCCAGCAGTTACCTGGACAGCAACACTGAAGCTTTCTTT. Amino acids: CASSYLDSNTEAFF.

The chain combines TRBV12-3 or TRBV12-4 with TRBJ1-6, with D possibly TRBD1 on 5 matching bases. The CDR3 sequence is 13 residues long. V dropped 6 bases and J dropped 7 bases, with 10 bases sitting between them. The CDR3, as DNA: TGTGCCAGCAGCCCTAAGGGGAATTCACCCCTCCACTTT. Translating it yields CASSPKGNSPLHF.

This clonotype was seen a few times. The chain is built from TRBV20-1 and TRBJ1-5, with D maybe TRBD1 (5 bases). V lost 3 bases and J 3 bases, leaving 12 bases between the germline ends. Germline V CDR1 and CDR2: DFQATT, SNEGSKA (reference sequence). This CDR3 contains 14 residues. CDR3 in DNA: TGCAGTGCTAGTTTTCAGGGAAACAATCAGCCCCAGCATTTT. Translating it yields CSASFQGNNQPQHF.

This rearrangement joins TRBV3-1 to TRBJ2-3; D might be TRBD1 or TRBD2, each matching 5 bases. Germline CDR1 and CDR2: LGHDT and YNNKEL (reference sequence). Between the trimmed V and J ends, which lost 0 bases and 1 base, there was a span of 17 bases. The CDR3 covers 18 residues. The CDR3 DNA follows: TGTGCCAGCAGCCAAGAGGGTCCGGGACCGCCTGGCACAGATACGCAGTATTTT. Translation gives CASSQEGPGPPGTDTQYF.

The rearrangement uses TRBV15 and TRBJ1-2, with D possibly being TRBD1 (6 bases). This CDR3 comprises 16 residues. The V gene lost 5 bases and the J gene lost 1 base, with 17 bases spanning the gap. The germline gives CDR1 LNHNV, CDR2 YYDKDF (reference sequence). CDR3 sequence: CATSRRGIGHNYGYTF. CDR3 in DNA: TGTGCCACCAGCCGCAGGGGCATTGGCCATAACTATGGCTACACCTTC.

This chain joins TRBV12-3 or TRBV12-4 and TRBJ1-2; weak D call: TRBD1 (6 bases). The CDR3 runs 13 residues. Between the trimmed V and J ends, which lost 6 bases and 8 bases, there was a span of 16 bases. The CDR3 DNA is TGTGCCAGCAGCGTCGCAGGGGCGGAGGGCTACACCTTC. Translating gives CASSVAGAEGYTF.

The chain uses TRBV9 and TRBJ1-1; D gene ambiguous. Germline-derived CDR1 and CDR2 are SGDLS and YYNGEE. This CDR3 is 13 amino acids long. V lost 5 bases and J 3 bases, leaving 11 bases between the germline ends. The CDR3 here is CASSREVDTEAFF. CDR3 DNA: TGTGCCAGCAGTCGGGAGGTAGACACTGAAGCTTTCTTT.

As regards this clonotype: As the CDR3 is not closed by the conserved phenylalanine or tryptophan, this likely results from a read error. The chain combines TRBV5-1 with TRBJ1-5, with D perhaps TRBD1 (5 bases). The length of the CDR3 is 13 residues. CDR1 SGHRS and CDR2 YFSETQ come from the germline V gene. Trimming removed 1 base from V and 8 bases from J, with 10 bases in between. The CDR3 bases are TGCGCCAGCAGCTTGCAGGGAGGAAAGCCCCAGCATTTG. This translates into CASSLQGGKPQHL.

V and J are TRBV5-1 and TRBJ2-3; no definite D call. V lost 0 bases to trimming and J lost 5 bases, with 13 bases between them. CDR1 is SGHRS and CDR2 is YFSETQ in the germline V gene. The CDR3 loop spans 15 amino acids. CDR3 bases: TGCGCCAGCAGCTTGGGGACCCTTCACCGAGATACGCAGTATTTT. As protein: CASSLGTLHRDTQYF.

This clonotype was counted a few times. The rearrangement links TRBV10-3 to TRBJ2-7; weak D call: TRBD2 (7 bases). CDR3 size: 12 residues. Trimming shortened V by 6 bases and J by 5 bases, and 11 bases separated the two germline ends. The germline V gene has CDR1 ENHRY and CDR2 SYGVKD. CDR3 sequence: CAIRAGHDEQYF. The CDR3 region has the DNA TGTGCCATCAGAGCGGGACACGACGAGCAGTACTTC.

The chain has TRBV20-1 and TRBJ2-1, with TRBD2 as a possible D gene (6 bases). Per the germline V gene, CDR1 is DFQATT and CDR2 is SNEGSKA (reference sequence). V gave up 6 bases and J gave up 8 bases, with 17 bases separating them. The CDR3 sequence is 13 residues long. CDR3: CSACPAGRDEQFF. The CDR3 DNA reads TGCAGTGCCTGCCCCGCGGGGCGCGATGAGCAGTTCTTC.